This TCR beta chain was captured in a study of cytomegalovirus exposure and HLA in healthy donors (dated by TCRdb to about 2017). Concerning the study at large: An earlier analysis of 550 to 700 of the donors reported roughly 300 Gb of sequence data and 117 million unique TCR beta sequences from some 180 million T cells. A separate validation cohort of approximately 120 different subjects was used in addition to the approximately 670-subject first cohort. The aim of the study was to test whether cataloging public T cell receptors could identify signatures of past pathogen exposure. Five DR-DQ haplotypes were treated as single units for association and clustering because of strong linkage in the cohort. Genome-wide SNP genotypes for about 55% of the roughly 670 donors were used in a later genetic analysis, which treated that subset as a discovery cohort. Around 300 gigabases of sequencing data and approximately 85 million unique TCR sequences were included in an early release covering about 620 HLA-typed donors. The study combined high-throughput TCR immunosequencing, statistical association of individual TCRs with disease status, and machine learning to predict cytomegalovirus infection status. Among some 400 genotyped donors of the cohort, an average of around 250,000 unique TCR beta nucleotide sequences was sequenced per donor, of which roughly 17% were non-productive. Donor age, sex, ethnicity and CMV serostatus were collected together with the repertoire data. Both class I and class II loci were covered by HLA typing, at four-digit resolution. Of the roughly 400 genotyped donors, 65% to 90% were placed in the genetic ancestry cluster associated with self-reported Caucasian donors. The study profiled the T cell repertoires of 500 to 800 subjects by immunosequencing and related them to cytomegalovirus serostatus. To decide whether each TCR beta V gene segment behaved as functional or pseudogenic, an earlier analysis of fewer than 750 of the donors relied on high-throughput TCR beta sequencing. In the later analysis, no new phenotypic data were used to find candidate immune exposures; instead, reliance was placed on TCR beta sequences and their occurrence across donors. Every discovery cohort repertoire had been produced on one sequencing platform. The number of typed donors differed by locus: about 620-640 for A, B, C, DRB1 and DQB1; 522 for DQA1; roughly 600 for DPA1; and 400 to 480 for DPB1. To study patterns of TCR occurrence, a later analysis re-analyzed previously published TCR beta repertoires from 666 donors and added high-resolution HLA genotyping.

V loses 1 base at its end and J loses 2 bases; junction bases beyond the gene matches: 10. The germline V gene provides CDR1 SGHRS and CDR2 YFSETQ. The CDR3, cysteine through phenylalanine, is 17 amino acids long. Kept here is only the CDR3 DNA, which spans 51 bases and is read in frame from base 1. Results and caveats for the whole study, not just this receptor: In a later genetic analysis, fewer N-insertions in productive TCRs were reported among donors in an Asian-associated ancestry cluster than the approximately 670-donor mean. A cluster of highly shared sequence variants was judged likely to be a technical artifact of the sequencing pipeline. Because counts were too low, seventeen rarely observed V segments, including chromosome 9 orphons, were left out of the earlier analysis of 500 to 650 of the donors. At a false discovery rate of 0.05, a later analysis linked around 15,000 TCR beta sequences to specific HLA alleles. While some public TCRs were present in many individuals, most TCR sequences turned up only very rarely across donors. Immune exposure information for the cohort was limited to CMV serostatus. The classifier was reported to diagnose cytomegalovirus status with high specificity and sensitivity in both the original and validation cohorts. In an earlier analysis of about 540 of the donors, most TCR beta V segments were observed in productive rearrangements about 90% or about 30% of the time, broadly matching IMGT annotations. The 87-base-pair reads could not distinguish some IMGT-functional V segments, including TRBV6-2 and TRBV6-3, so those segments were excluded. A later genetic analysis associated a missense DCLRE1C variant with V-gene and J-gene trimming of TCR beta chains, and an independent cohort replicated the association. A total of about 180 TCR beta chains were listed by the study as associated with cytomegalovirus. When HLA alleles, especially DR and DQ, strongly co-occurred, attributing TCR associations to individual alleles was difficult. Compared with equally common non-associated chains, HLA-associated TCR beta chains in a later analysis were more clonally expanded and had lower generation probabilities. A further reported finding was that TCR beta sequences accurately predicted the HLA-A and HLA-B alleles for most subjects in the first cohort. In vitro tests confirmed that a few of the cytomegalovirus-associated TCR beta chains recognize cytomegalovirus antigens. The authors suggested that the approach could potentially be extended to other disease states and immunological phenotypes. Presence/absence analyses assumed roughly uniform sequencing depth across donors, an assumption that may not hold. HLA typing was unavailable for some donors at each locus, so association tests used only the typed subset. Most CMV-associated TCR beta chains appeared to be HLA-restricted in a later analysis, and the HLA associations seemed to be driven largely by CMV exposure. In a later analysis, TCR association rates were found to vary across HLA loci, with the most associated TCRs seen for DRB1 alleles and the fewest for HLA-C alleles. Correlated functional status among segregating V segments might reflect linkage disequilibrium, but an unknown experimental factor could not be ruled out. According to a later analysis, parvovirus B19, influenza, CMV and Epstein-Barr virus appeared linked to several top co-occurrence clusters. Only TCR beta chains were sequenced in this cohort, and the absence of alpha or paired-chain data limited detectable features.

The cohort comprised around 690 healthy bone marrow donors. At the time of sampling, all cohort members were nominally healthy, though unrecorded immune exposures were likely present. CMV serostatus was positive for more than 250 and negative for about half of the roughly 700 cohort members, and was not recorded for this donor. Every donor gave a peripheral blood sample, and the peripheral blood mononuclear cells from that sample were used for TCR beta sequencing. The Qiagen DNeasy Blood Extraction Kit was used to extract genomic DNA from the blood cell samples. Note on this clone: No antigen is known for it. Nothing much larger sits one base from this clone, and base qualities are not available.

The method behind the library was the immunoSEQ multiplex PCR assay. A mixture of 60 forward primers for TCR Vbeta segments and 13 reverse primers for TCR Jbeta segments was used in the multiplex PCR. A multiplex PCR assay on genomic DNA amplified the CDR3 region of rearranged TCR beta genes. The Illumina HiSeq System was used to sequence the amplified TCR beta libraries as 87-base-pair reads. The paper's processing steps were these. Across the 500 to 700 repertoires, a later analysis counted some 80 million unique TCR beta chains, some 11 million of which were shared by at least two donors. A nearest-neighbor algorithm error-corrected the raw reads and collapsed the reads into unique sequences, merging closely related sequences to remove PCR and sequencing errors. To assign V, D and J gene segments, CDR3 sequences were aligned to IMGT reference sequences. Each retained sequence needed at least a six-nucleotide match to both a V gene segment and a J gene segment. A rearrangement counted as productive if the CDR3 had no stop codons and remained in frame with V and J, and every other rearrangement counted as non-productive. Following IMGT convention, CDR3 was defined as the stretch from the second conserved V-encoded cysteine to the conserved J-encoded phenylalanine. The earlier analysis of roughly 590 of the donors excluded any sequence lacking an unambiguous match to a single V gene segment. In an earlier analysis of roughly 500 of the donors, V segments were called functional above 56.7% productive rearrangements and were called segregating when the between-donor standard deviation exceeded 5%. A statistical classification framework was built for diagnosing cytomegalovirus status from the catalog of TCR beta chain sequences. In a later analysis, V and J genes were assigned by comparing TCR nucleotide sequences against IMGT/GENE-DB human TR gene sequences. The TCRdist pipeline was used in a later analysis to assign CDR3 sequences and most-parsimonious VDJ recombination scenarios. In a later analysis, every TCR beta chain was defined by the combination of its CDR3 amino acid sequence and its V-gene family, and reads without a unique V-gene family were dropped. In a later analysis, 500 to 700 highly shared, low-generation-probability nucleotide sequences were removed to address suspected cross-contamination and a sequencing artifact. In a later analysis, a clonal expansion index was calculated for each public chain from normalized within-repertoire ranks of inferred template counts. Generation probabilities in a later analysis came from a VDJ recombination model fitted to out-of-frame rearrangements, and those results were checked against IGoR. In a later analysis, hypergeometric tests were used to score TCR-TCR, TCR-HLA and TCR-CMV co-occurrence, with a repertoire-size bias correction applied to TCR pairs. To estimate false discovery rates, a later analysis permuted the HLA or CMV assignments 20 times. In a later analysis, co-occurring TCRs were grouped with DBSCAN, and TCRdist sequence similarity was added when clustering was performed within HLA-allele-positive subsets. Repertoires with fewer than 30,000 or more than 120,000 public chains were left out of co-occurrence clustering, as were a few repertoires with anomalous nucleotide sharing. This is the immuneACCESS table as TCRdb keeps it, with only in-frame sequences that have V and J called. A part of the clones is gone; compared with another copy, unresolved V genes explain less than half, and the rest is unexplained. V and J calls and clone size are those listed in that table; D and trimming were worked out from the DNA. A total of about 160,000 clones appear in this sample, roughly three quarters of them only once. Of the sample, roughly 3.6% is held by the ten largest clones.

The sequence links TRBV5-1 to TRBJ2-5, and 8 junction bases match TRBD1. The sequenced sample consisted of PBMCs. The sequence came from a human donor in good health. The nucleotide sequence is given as TGCGCCAGCAGCTTGTCGGGATCAGGGGGCTCTCAAGAGACCCAGTACTTC. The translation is CASSLSGSGGSQETQYF.